This TCR beta chain was sequenced during a study of identical twins. The study's findings and limits: Beta clonotypes that were abundant in cord blood contained fewer insertions, a pattern absent from memory repertoires. Sharing of beta out-of-frame sequences by twins showed a weaker excess. Invariant cells of the MAIT and iNKT types might have partly distorted the zero-insertion analyses. Findings depended on cross-sectional statistics rather than tracking the same donors.

This clonotype was counted a few times. Its antigen is not known. Via MiXCR, TCRdb re-called the 5' RACE reads, giving one row per CDR3 protein. Of 690,000 or so distinct CDR3 sequences detected, over 8.5% appear once; the ten largest clones hold 0.75% to 1%. V lost 7 bases and J 9 bases, leaving 19 bases between the germline ends. CDR3 length equals 14 residues. Germline lookup yields CDR1 ENHRY and CDR2 SYGVKD. This sample was also put to use in a study of yellow fever vaccine responses in identical twins.

The sample comprised PBMCs. This TCR derives from a woman under 30 in good health. This chain links TRBV10-3 with TRBJ2-1; D might be TRBD1 or TRBD2, each matching 6 bases. The CDR3 DNA is TGTGCCATCATGGGTGAGACAGGAGGGTTTGAGCAGTTCTTC. It is translated as CAIMGETGGFEQFF.